The next 19 T cell receptor beta chains were all read from a single sample in a study of regulatory T cells in long-lasting Graves disease. The time point is: newly diagnosed GD, antithyroid drugs for less than 3 months. Extracted RNA from PBMCs served as the source of the TCR library. The TCR beta library used iRepertoire HTBI primers with Arm-PCR amplification of CDR3. TCRdb passed the multiplex PCR reads through MiXCR, listing each CDR3 protein once. The repertoire consists of hundreds of thousands of distinct CDR3 sequences, with 9.5% to 15% occurring once and the leading ten covering more than 8%. These data were also filed under a second study, of T cells in Graves' hyperthyroidism and ophthalmopathy.

The sequenced sample was peripheral blood mononuclear cells (PBMCs), obtained at new diagnosis, from a patient treated with antithyroid drugs. These TCRs come from a woman aged 25 to 39 with Graves disease.

This clonotype was observed at least ten times. V gene TRBV2 combines with J gene TRBJ1-1; 7 nucleotides agree with TRBD1. The CDR3 length is 15 residues. The V gene end was trimmed by 3 bases and the J gene end by 6 bases; junction bases not matched to a gene: 10. The germline CDR1 and CDR2 sequences are SNHLY and FYNNEI. The CDR3 loop reads CASSERQGDLAEAFF. CDR3 nucleotides: TGTGCCAGCAGTGAGAGGCAGGGGGACCTGGCTGAAGCTTTCTTT.

This clonotype came up many times. The CDR3 DNA is TGCGCCAGCAGCTTGAGGGGAATCGGGGGCTATGGCTACACCTTC. This codes for CASSLRGIGGYGYTF. The chain couples TRBV5-1 to TRBJ1-2; D possibly corresponds to TRBD1 (5 bases). CDR1 and CDR2 (germline): SGHRS, YFSETQ. This CDR3 region has 15 residues. Deletions cut 1 base from V and 4 bases from J, with 14 bases between.

This clonotype is a singleton in its sample. This may be a read error: a much more frequent sequence differs by one nucleotide. The CDR3 reads CASTNSRGIASNEKLFF. The CDR3 DNA reads TGTGCCAGCACCAACTCGCGGGGAATTGCATCTAATGAAAAACTGTTTTTT. The chain employs TRBV6-1 and TRBJ1-4; unclear D gene. The V end lost 7 bases, the J end lost 3 bases, and 21 bases lay between the germline ends. Germline CDR1 is MNHNS and CDR2 is SASEGT. This CDR3 comprises 17 residues.

This clonotype was detected ten times or more. The chain couples TRBV19 to TRBJ2-6; TRBD1 is a possible D gene (5 bases). The CDR3 totals 16 residues. Germline lookup yields CDR1 LNHDA and CDR2 SQIVND (reference sequence). V lost 3 bases and J lost 2, with 11 bases in between. The CDR3 is CASSIQGTPGANVLTF. The CDR3 DNA is TGTGCCAGTAGTATTCAGGGAACTCCTGGGGCCAACGTCCTGACTTTC.

In the case of this clonotype: A single base is all that separates this from a far larger clone, so a read error is likely. This likely comes from a read error, as the CDR3 has no conserved phenylalanine or tryptophan at its end. The chain joins TRBV7-2 to TRBJ1-2, with D perhaps TRBD1 (6 bases). Trimming removed 5 bases at V and 4 bases at J, with 17 bases between. The V gene's germline CDR1 is SGHTA and CDR2 FQGNSA. The CDR3 is made up of 15 amino acids. The chain's CDR3 is CASSNWKQGFYGYTS. The CDR3 bases are TGTGCCAGCAGCAACTGGAAACAGGGATTCTATGGCTACACCTCC.

The chain recombines TRBV4-2 with TRBJ2-1; TRBD2 agrees at 7 bases. Germline CDR1 and CDR2: LGHNA and YNFKEQ. Germline trimming cut 3 bases from V and 0 bases from J; bases unmatched to any gene: 5. The CDR3 is 16 amino acids. CDR3 sequence: CASSQVTSASYNEQFF. In DNA, the CDR3 is TGTGCCAGCAGCCAGGTTACTAGCGCCTCCTACAATGAGCAGTTCTTC.

This clonotype has a count of ten or more. V is TRBV2 and J is TRBJ2-5; TRBD1 agrees at 9 bases. The CDR3 sequence is 16 residues long. From germline, CDR1 is SNHLY and CDR2 FYNNEI. V was clipped by 1 base and J by 4 bases; unmatched bases: 7. The CDR3 DNA reads as TGTGCCAGCAGTGAAGGGATGAACAGGGGGCCAGAGACCCAGTACTTC. Translated: CASSEGMNRGPETQYF.

This clonotype was detected ten times or more. The chain recombines TRBV6-2 or TRBV6-3 with TRBJ2-7; D is undetermined. Trimming stripped 5 bases from V and 0 bases from J, with 8 bases between. The CDR3 is made up of 13 amino acids. CDR1 MNHEY and CDR2 SVGEGT come from the germline V gene. This chain's CDR3 is CASSRRNSYEQYF. For the CDR3, the DNA is TGTGCCAGCAGTAGAAGAAACTCCTACGAGCAGTACTTC.

At least ten counts were recorded for this clonotype. The rearrangement joins TRBV7-2 to TRBJ2-7; 10 bases fit TRBD2. The V and J ends lost 1 base and 1 base, in that order; junction bases with no gene match: 7. This CDR3 contains 17 residues. The germline V gene has CDR1 SGHTA and CDR2 FQGNSA. CDR3 DNA sequence: TGTGCCAGCAGCTTAGTAGTAGCGGGAGGAGGGTCCTACGAGCAGTACTTC. This translates into CASSLVVAGGGSYEQYF.

Comment on this clonotype: Just one base apart from a much larger clone, this may be a read error. This chain joins TRBV2 and TRBJ1-2; D remains unclear. The germline V gene has CDR1 SNHLY and CDR2 FYNNEI. CDR3 length: 14 residues. This chain's CDR3 is CASSEGRQYYGYAF. The CDR3 bases are TGTGCCAGCAGTGAAGGGAGGCAGTACTATGGCTACGCCTTC.

This clonotype occurred many times. This chain uses TRBV13 with TRBJ1-1; D perhaps matches TRBD1 (6 bases). The CDR3 runs to 15 residues. Germline V lookup: CDR1 PRHDT, CDR2 FYEKMQ (reference sequence). V lost 1 base, J lost 0 bases, and 9 bases lay in between. Written as DNA, the CDR3 is TGTGCCAGCAGCTTAGAGGGACAAATGAACACTGAAGCTTTCTTT. It translates to CASSLEGQMNTEAFF.

Remarks on this clonotype: A read error is possible here, since a much larger clone lies one base away. The chain employs TRBV4-1 and TRBJ1-1; D is unclear. The CDR3 runs to 14 residues. Germline-derived CDR1 and CDR2 are MGHRA and YSYEKL. CDR3 sequence reads: CSSSQVRLWGGAFF. The CDR3 DNA sequence: TGCTCCAGCAGCCAAGTTAGGCTATGGGGTGGAGCTTTCTTT.

This clonotype appeared a few times. The chain carries TRBV28 and TRBJ2-1, with 11 bases matching TRBD2. Per the germline V gene, CDR1 is MDHEN and CDR2 is SYDVKM. J gave up 6 bases and V 7 bases, and 11 bases lay outside the gene matches. The CDR3 is 16 residues long. As DNA, the CDR3 is TGTGCCAGCATACTTGGACTAGCGGGCCATGGCAATGAGCAGTTCTTC. Amino acid sequence: CASILGLAGHGNEQFF.

A few counts support this clonotype. This could be a read error, since a much larger clone is one nucleotide away. The gene calls are TRBV20-1 and TRBJ2-3; 8 nucleotides agree with TRBD2. The CDR3 runs 17 residues. Germline values: CDR1 DFQATT, CDR2 SNEGSKA (reference sequence). CDR3 sequence: CSATGLNPGLVTGTQYF. CDR3 DNA sequence: TGCAGTGCTACGGGACTAAATCCGGGACTAGTAACAGGTACGCAGTATTTT.

Comments on this clonotype: This probably arose from a read error, given a far larger clone one base away. The chain uses TRBV11-3 and TRBJ2-5; D may be TRBD2 (6 bases). The CDR3 has 13 amino acids. CDR1 is SGHNT, CDR2 YENEEA, per germline. The CDR3 DNA reads TGTGTCAGCAGGAGGGCAGCTCAAGAGACCCAGTACTTC. It codes for CVSRRAAQETQYF.

At least ten counts were recorded for this clonotype. The V gene is TRBV6-1, the J gene TRBJ1-1; weak D call: TRBD1 (6 bases). V was trimmed by 6 bases and J by 0 bases, leaving 17 bases between them. From germline, CDR1 is MNHNS and CDR2 SASEGT. This CDR3 is 16 amino acids long. CDR3 nucleotides: TGTGCCAGCAGCCCCAGGAGGACAGTAATGAACACTGAAGCTTTCTTT. Protein sequence: CASSPRRTVMNTEAFF.

This chain joins TRBV2 and TRBJ2-1; D perhaps matches TRBD2 (5 bases). The CDR3 is 13 amino acids. Germline assignment: CDR1 SNHLY and CDR2 FYNNEI. With 9 bases removed from V and 0 bases from J, the gap between germline ends came to 9 bases. This CDR3 reads CARRGSSYNEQFF. The CDR3 DNA reads as TGTGCCAGACGGGGTAGCTCCTACAATGAGCAGTTCTTC.

This chain uses TRBV10-3 with TRBJ1-2, with 9 bases aligning to TRBD1. The CDR3 length is 13 residues. Looked up from germline, CDR1 is ENHRY and CDR2 is SYGVKD. V was clipped by 5 bases and J by 6 bases; unmatched bases: 4. CDR3 sequence reads: CAISRTGEDGYTF. CDR3 DNA: TGTGCCATCAGTAGGACAGGGGAAGATGGCTACACCTTC.

This clonotype came up many times. The V call is TRBV28, the J call TRBJ1-2, with D uncertain. Trimming took off 3 bases at V and 2 bases at J, with 10 bases between the two ends. This CDR3 is built from 14 residues. CDR1 is MDHEN and CDR2 is SYDVKM in the germline V gene. This chain's CDR3 is CASSFTGINYGYTF. The CDR3 DNA is TGTGCCAGCAGTTTTACGGGGATCAACTATGGCTACACCTTC.